This T cell receptor beta chain was captured by sequencing in a study of early T cells in non-severe SARS-CoV-2 infection. Whole-study context: Sequencing of unsorted whole blood was done on bulk RNA, leaving chains unpaired. Points from the study as a whole: Matching with VDJdb favored anti-spike CD8 responses (missing private and CD4 specificities).

This clonotype was detected ten times or more. Its target is unknown. As part of library construction, unique molecular identifiers were attached to individual cDNA molecules. TCRdb reprocessed the 5' RACE reads with MiXCR, giving one entry per CDR3 protein. The table shows 45,000 to 65,000 distinct CDR3 sequences, with around 10% occurring only once. The germline V gene encodes CDR1 MDHEN and CDR2 SYDVKM. The CDR3 runs to 15 residues. The trim removed 1 base at V and 9 bases at J, leaving 4 bases unmatched. The source of this sequence is an adult who was a healthcare worker with PCR-confirmed SARS-CoV-2 infection or an uninfected control (not recorded which). The V gene is TRBV28, the J gene TRBJ2-1, with 12 bases that match TRBD1. The sample comprised whole blood. CDR3 sequence (DNA): TGTGCCAGCAGTTTATCAGGGACAGGGGGCAGTGAGCAGTTCTTC. Its protein is CASSLSGTGGSEQFF.